Shown below are 12 T cell receptor beta chains from a single sample sequenced in a study of CD8 T cells in ankylosing spondylitis. MiXCR was run by TCRdb on the 5' RACE reads, yielding one entry per CDR3 protein. This sample has under 300,000 distinct CDR3 sequences; around 11% occur once, and the top ten carry 6% to 8.5%. Sequenced material: blood, either unsorted or a sorted T cell fraction (not recorded which). The receptors were gathered from a male donor with ankylosing spondylitis or in good health (not recorded which).

The gene calls are TRBV11-2 and TRBJ2-5; D not resolved. This CDR3 is built from 12 residues. V lost 4 bases, J lost 3 bases, and 6 bases lay in between. Germline lookup yields CDR1 SGHAT and CDR2 FQNNGV. The CDR3: CASSSREETQYF. The CDR3 bases are TGTGCCAGCAGCTCCAGAGAAGAGACCCAGTACTTC.

This clonotype was observed many times. The chain uses TRBV20-1 and TRBJ2-7; D is possibly TRBD1 (6 bases). V lost 0 bases to trimming and J lost 3 bases, with 12 bases between them. There are 14 residues in the CDR3. Germline CDR1 DFQATT, CDR2 SNEGSKA (reference sequence). Here the CDR3 reads CSARDPRQDYEQYF. In nucleotides, the CDR3 is TGCAGTGCTAGAGATCCTAGACAGGACTACGAGCAGTACTTC.

This clonotype was observed a handful of times. The junction shows a germline mismatch at one end, possibly a read error. The genes are TRBV27 and TRBJ1-1; D uncertain. The germline V gene encodes CDR1 MNHEY and CDR2 SMNVEV (reference sequence). The CDR3 sequence is 17 residues long. CDR3 nucleotides: TGCGCCAGCAGTTTCGACACCTCCAACTCCTTAAACACTGAAGCTTTCTTT. This encodes CASSFDTSNSLNTEAFF.

This clonotype was seen repeatedly, ten times or more. The gene calls are TRBV12-3 or TRBV12-4 and TRBJ1-5; weak D call: TRBD1 (5 bases). Trimming stripped 5 bases from V and 12 bases from J, with 17 bases between. The CDR3 runs 13 residues. As DNA, the CDR3 is TGTGCCAGCAGTCCCATCCGGGACTCAGACCAGCATTTT. Amino acid sequence: CASSPIRDSDQHF.

The J gene is TRBJ2-2, the V gene TRBV24-1; no reliable D call. Deletions cut 3 bases from V and 5 bases from J, with 6 bases between. CDR3 length equals 13 residues. CDR1 KGHDR and CDR2 SFDVKD come from the germline V gene. In DNA form, the CDR3 reads TGTGCCACCAGTGATGACGGAACCGGGGAGCTGTTTTTT. Its translation is CATSDDGTGELFF.

This sequence joins TRBV5-1 and TRBJ2-2; a weak D match, TRBD1 (6 bases). The CDR3 extends over 16 amino acids. Trimming removed 3 bases at V and 0 bases at J, with 12 bases between. The germline V gene has CDR1 SGHRS and CDR2 YFSETQ. CDR3 nucleotide sequence: TGCGCCAGCAGCTACCGGACAGCCCCGAACACCGGGGAGCTGTTTTTT. Translating it yields CASSYRTAPNTGELFF.

This clonotype was detected only once. This sequence joins TRBV6-4 and TRBJ2-3, with TRBD1 matching over 9 bases. Germline V lookup: CDR1 MRHNA, CDR2 SNTAGT. The CDR3 is 14 amino acids. V gave up 6 bases and J gave up 3 bases; unmatched junction bases: 4. DNA for the CDR3: TGTGCCAGCAGCTCCGGGACAGGGACAGATACGCAGTATTTT. It specifies CASSSGTGTDTQYF.

This clonotype was seen at least ten times. The chain combines TRBV20-1 with TRBJ2-3, with TRBD1 as a possible D gene (6 bases). The CDR3 spans 14 residues. CDR1 is DFQATT and CDR2 is SNEGSKA in the germline V gene (reference sequence). V was shortened by 3 bases and J by 2 bases, with 12 bases between the two germline ends. The CDR3 is CSARVQGHTDTQYF. The DNA for the CDR3 is TGCAGTGCTAGGGTGCAGGGGCACACAGATACGCAGTATTTT.

V usage is TRBV20-1 and J usage is TRBJ1-2, with 10 bases lining up with TRBD1. Unmatched junction bases numbered 6, after V lost 5 bases and J lost 6 bases. The CDR3 spans 13 residues. Germline CDR1 is DFQATT and CDR2 is SNEGSKA (reference sequence). The CDR3: CSARRQGANGYTF. CDR3 in DNA: TGCAGTGCTCGTAGACAGGGGGCGAATGGCTACACCTTC.

This clonotype was found a few times. This sequence joins TRBV5-1 and TRBJ2-7; D might be TRBD1 (5 bases). Trimming left V 2 bases short and J 6 bases short, with 12 bases between. The CDR3 is 13 amino acids. The germline gives CDR1 SGHRS, CDR2 YFSETQ. The CDR3 loop reads CASSLPGRPEQYF. The DNA of the CDR3 is TGCGCCAGCAGCTTACCAGGGCGGCCCGAGCAGTACTTC.

The table lists this clonotype with many counts. The chain couples TRBV5-1 to TRBJ2-1; 8 positions match TRBD1. V gave up 0 bases and J gave up 1 base; unmatched junction bases: 0. Germline CDR1 is SGHRS and CDR2 is YFSETQ. The CDR3 runs to 15 residues. The chain's CDR3 is CASSLGQGSYNEQFF. In DNA, the CDR3 is TGCGCCAGCAGCTTGGGACAGGGGTCCTACAATGAGCAGTTCTTC.

This clonotype was detected many times. Written as DNA, the CDR3 is TGCAGCGTGCTCCAGGGGAACACTGAAGCTTTCTTT. Translation gives CSVLQGNTEAFF. This chain joins TRBV29-1 and TRBJ1-1; tentative D call: TRBD1 (5 bases). V lost 6 bases and J lost 1, with 9 bases in between. There are 12 residues in the CDR3. The V gene's germline CDR1 is SQVTM and CDR2 ANQGSEA.